The 30 T cell receptor beta chains presented below share a single source sample, sequenced in a study of spatial heterogeneity in lung cancer. Whole-study findings and limits: Within tumors, counts of expanded alpha and beta TCRs tracked tumor mutation counts.

Their antigens are not known. Using its own MiXCR run on the 5' RACE reads, TCRdb lists one record per CDR3 protein. The profile shows 7,500 to 8,000 distinct CDR3 sequences, around 6.7% of them singletons. The time point was: sample taken at primary tumor resection. The material sequenced was lung tumor tissue, taken at surgery. The receptors here all came from a female donor with early-stage non-small cell lung cancer.

In its sample, this clonotype was seen many times. The genes are TRBV7-2 and TRBJ2-7; 10 bases line up with TRBD2. Germline loops: CDR1 SGHTA, CDR2 FQGNSA. Germline trimming cut 1 base from V and 4 bases from J; bases unmatched to any gene: 7. This CDR3 has 16 amino acids. CDR3 region: CASSLGASGSFYEQYF. The CDR3 region has the DNA TGTGCCAGCAGCTTAGGGGCTAGCGGGAGTTTTTACGAGCAGTACTTC.

This clonotype was observed many times. The chain is built from TRBV2 and TRBJ1-1, with 8 bases aligning to TRBD1. This CDR3 has 16 residues. CDR1 and CDR2 (germline): SNHLY, FYNNEI. V gave up 5 bases and J gave up 0 bases; unmatched junction bases: 8. In DNA form, the CDR3 reads TGTGCCAGCAGTCTAACAGGGGGAAACATGAACACTGAAGCTTTCTTT. Translation: CASSLTGGNMNTEAFF.

This clonotype was seen repeatedly, ten times or more. The V gene is TRBV3-1, the J gene TRBJ2-3; TRBD2 agrees at 11 bases. Per germline, CDR1 LGHDT and CDR2 YNNKEL (reference sequence). The ends lost 1 base at V and 3 bases at J; junction bases unmatched: 12. The CDR3 runs 19 residues. In nucleotides, the CDR3 is TGTGCCAGCAGCCAAGTTGGAGGCGGACTAGCGGGCCCAACAGATACGCAGTATTTT. This codes for CASSQVGGGLAGPTDTQYF.

By frequency in the sample, this clonotype is large. The chain recombines TRBV7-9 with TRBJ2-1, with TRBD2 matching 11 bases. The CDR3 spans 14 residues. CDR1 and CDR2 from the germline V gene are SEHNR and FQNEAQ (reference sequence). The V and J ends lost 7 bases and 7 bases, in that order; junction bases with no gene match: 6. CDR3 DNA sequence: TGTGCCAGCACCCTGACTAGCGGGAATAATGAGCAGTTCTTC. This sequence encodes CASTLTSGNNEQFF.

By share, this clonotype counts as medium-sized. This sequence joins TRBV20-1 and TRBJ2-1; 7 bases line up with TRBD2. Per the germline V gene, CDR1 is DFQATT and CDR2 is SNEGSKA (reference sequence). V lost 3 bases, J lost 2 bases, and 10 bases stayed unmatched. This CDR3 has 16 residues. The CDR3 protein is CSARRAGLITYNEQFF. CDR3 DNA: TGCAGTGCTAGGAGGGCGGGACTAATAACCTACAATGAGCAGTTCTTC.

The sample holds many counts of this clonotype. V usage is TRBV19 and J usage is TRBJ2-1; TRBD2 is a possible D gene (6 bases). Trimming cost V 3 bases and J 9 bases, with 21 bases left between them. Germline CDR1 and CDR2: LNHDA and SQIVND (reference sequence). This CDR3 has 16 residues. CDR3 protein: CASSMRTGVGGREQFF. CDR3 nucleotide sequence: TGTGCCAGTAGTATGAGAACGGGGGTCGGCGGTCGTGAGCAGTTCTTC.

This clonotype is categorized as medium-sized. This chain uses TRBV10-3 with TRBJ2-3; D perhaps matches TRBD2 (5 bases). CDR3 length equals 13 residues. Deletions cut 7 bases from V and 3 bases from J, with 11 bases between. In germline, CDR1 is ENHRY, CDR2 SYGVKD. The CDR3 DNA follows: TGTGCCATCATGTATCCGGGAACAGATACGCAGTATTTT. This sequence encodes CAIMYPGTDTQYF.

The chain employs TRBV9 and TRBJ2-7, with D possibly matching TRBD1 (5 bases). CDR3 length equals 14 residues. V was clipped by 0 bases and J by 1 base, with 8 bases between them. Germline V CDR1 and CDR2: SGDLS, YYNGEE. The CDR3 DNA is TGTGCCAGCAGCGTAGAGACAGAATCCTACGAGCAGTACTTC. This codes for CASSVETESYEQYF.

This clonotype is medium-sized (0.01 to 0.1%). The chain employs TRBV2 and TRBJ2-2; D remains unclear. CDR3 length equals 11 residues. V lost 7 bases and J lost 6, with 6 bases in between. The germline gives CDR1 SNHLY, CDR2 FYNNEI. The CDR3 is CASIESGELFF. CDR3 DNA: TGTGCCAGCATTGAGTCCGGGGAGCTGTTTTTT.

In its sample, this clonotype is medium-sized. The chain couples TRBV27 to TRBJ1-4; D is undetermined. Trimming cost V 5 bases and J 3 bases, with 10 bases left between them. Germline V gives CDR1 MNHEY, CDR2 SMNVEV (reference sequence). The CDR3 runs 14 residues. The CDR3 nucleotides are TGTGCCAGCAGTCTGACGAGGGCTAATGAAAAACTGTTTTTT. The encoded protein is CASSLTRANEKLFF.

This clonotype was seen at least ten times. This chain connects TRBV28 to TRBJ1-5; 8 bases align to TRBD1. Germline V lookup: CDR1 MDHEN, CDR2 SYDVKM. The CDR3 totals 17 residues. The junction had 10 bases not matched to a gene; V was cut back by 6 bases and J by 0 bases. CDR3 sequence (DNA): TGTGCCAGCAGACCACGTCAGGGGGCTGTTAGCAATCAGCCCCAGCATTTT. Protein: CASRPRQGAVSNQPQHF.

This clonotype is medium-sized. V is TRBV7-9 and J is TRBJ2-1; the D gene could be TRBD1 or TRBD2 (5 bases each). With 5 bases removed from V and 0 bases from J, the gap between germline ends came to 14 bases. In germline, CDR1 is SEHNR, CDR2 FQNEAQ (reference sequence). The length of the CDR3 is 16 residues. Here the CDR3 DNA reads TGTGCCAGCAGCGCCCCGGGACCGAGCTCCTACAATGAGCAGTTCTTC. Protein: CASSAPGPSSYNEQFF. The variable domain in full, completed from reference TRBV7-9 and TRBJ2-1, reads DTGVSQNPRHKITKRGQNVTFRCDPISEHNRLYWYRQTLGQGPEFLTYFQNEAQLEKSRLLSDRFSAERPKGSFSTLEIQRTEQGDSAMYLCASSAPGPSSYNEQFFGPGTRLTVL.

By share of the sample, this clonotype is medium-sized (0.01 to 0.1%). This sequence joins TRBV19 and TRBJ2-5, with 10 bases matching TRBD2. There are 15 residues in the CDR3. With V trimmed by 8 bases and J by 5 bases, 11 bases remained unmatched. Germline CDR1 LNHDA, CDR2 SQIVND (reference sequence). The CDR3 sequence is CASGRSSGSFETQYF. For the CDR3, the DNA is TGTGCCAGTGGAAGGTCTAGCGGGAGTTTTGAGACCCAGTACTTC.

By frequency in the sample, this clonotype is medium-sized. The chain recombines TRBV7-2 with TRBJ2-3; no definite D call. CDR1 and CDR2 (germline): SGHTA, FQGNSA. This CDR3 is 14 amino acids long. Between the trimmed V and J ends, which lost 8 bases and 4 bases, there was a span of 16 bases. The CDR3 DNA is TGTGCCAGCGTAACTTTCCCACTGGCAGATACGCAGTATTTT. Amino acid sequence: CASVTFPLADTQYF.

This clonotype is labeled medium-sized. The chain's CDR3 is CASSLHWRYGGYTF. The CDR3 DNA sequence: TGTGCCAGCAGTTTACACTGGAGATATGGCGGCTACACCTTC. The genes are TRBV27 and TRBJ1-2, with unresolved D. The germline V and J ends were trimmed by 2 bases and 8 bases, with 15 bases remaining between them. The CDR3 is 14 residues long. The germline gives CDR1 MNHEY, CDR2 SMNVEV (reference sequence).

This clonotype came up many times. The V gene is TRBV15, the J gene TRBJ2-2, with D possibly called TRBD1 or TRBD2 (5 bases each). Trimming removed 5 bases at V and 4 bases at J, with 17 bases between. Germline CDR1 and CDR2: LNHNV and YYDKDF (reference sequence). CDR3 size: 16 residues. The CDR3 DNA sequence: TGTGCCACCAGCCCGGGGAGAGGGGCGGGCACCGGGGAGCTGTTTTTT. It translates to CATSPGRGAGTGELFF.

This clonotype is classed as medium-sized. The chain uses TRBV9 and TRBJ2-5; D remains unclear. The CDR3 has 13 amino acids. Trimming removed 4 bases from V and 5 bases from J, with 12 bases in between. CDR1 is SGDLS, CDR2 YYNGEE, per germline. The CDR3 sequence is CASSSRLGETQYF. The DNA of the CDR3 is TGTGCCAGCAGCTCCCGATTAGGGGAGACCCAGTACTTC.

By proportion, this clonotype is medium-sized. The chain recombines TRBV20-1 with TRBJ1-2; 9 bases line up with TRBD1. Germline lookup yields CDR1 DFQATT and CDR2 SNEGSKA (reference sequence). V dropped 2 bases and J dropped 8; count of bases not matched to a gene: 9. The CDR3 totals 14 residues. The chain's CDR3 is CSARPRDRVKGYTF. The CDR3 nucleotides are TGCAGTGCTAGACCCCGGGACAGGGTAAAAGGCTACACCTTC.

This clonotype is termed medium-sized (0.01 to 0.1%). The rearrangement joins TRBV20-1 to TRBJ2-5; D unclear. V shed 0 bases and J shed 4 bases, with 12 bases lying between them. CDR1 and CDR2 from the germline V gene are DFQATT and SNEGSKA (reference sequence). The CDR3 has 14 residues. CDR3 DNA sequence: TGCAGTGCTAGAGACGTATCCATCCCAGAGACCCAGTACTTC. Encoded protein: CSARDVSIPETQYF.

In its sample, this clonotype is medium-sized. V usage is TRBV2 and J usage is TRBJ2-1; no firm D call. This CDR3 is built from 11 residues. Germline lookup yields CDR1 SNHLY and CDR2 FYNNEI. Trimming cost V 8 bases and J 8 bases, with 10 bases left between them. CDR3 DNA sequence: TGTGCCAGCTGGGATAGGTATGAGCAGTTCTTC. As protein: CASWDRYEQFF.

This clonotype is deemed medium-sized. CDR3 sequence: CASTPSQETQYF. In nucleotides, the CDR3 is TGTGCCAGCACCCCATCCCAAGAGACCCAGTACTTC. The chain employs TRBV6-6 and TRBJ2-5, with D uncertain. Germline CDR1 reads MNHNY; CDR2 reads SVGAGI (reference sequence). V dropped 7 bases and J dropped 1 base, with 7 bases sitting between them. The CDR3 spans 12 residues.

With respect to this clonotype: A much larger clone lies a single base off, so this may be a read error. The V call is TRBV7-2, the J call TRBJ2-7; no clear D gene. Germline V gene data show CDR1 as SGHTA and CDR2 as FQGNSA. The CDR3 sequence is 13 residues long. This chain's CDR3 is CVSSSTIFLEQYF. CDR3 DNA: TGTGTCAGCAGCTCGACGATCTTCCTAGAGCAGTACTTC.

In its sample, this clonotype was seen many times. The chain recombines TRBV10-1 with TRBJ1-2; D is uncertain. There are 13 residues in the CDR3. V shed 3 bases and J shed 1 base, with 6 bases lying between them. Per the germline V gene, CDR1 is WNHNN and CDR2 is SYGVQD (reference sequence). The CDR3 DNA is TGCGCCAGCAGTGAATCCCTTAACTATGGCTACACCTTC. This codes for CASSESLNYGYTF.

This clonotype was observed many times. The chain joins TRBV7-9 to TRBJ2-1; tentatively, D is TRBD1 (5 bases). Deletions cut 6 bases from V and 5 bases from J, with 11 bases between. The CDR3 covers 13 residues. CDR1 SEHNR and CDR2 FQNEAQ come from the germline V gene (reference sequence). The CDR3 nucleotides read TGTGCCAGCAGTAGGGGTCGAAACAATGAGCAGTTCTTC. Its translation is CASSRGRNNEQFF.

This clonotype has ten or more counts. The gene calls are TRBV4-2 and TRBJ1-6; D gene ambiguous. The length of the CDR3 is 15 residues. CDR1 and CDR2 from the germline V gene are LGHNA and YNFKEQ. V gave up 0 bases and J gave up 10 bases, with 13 bases separating them. Written as DNA, the CDR3 is TGTGCCAGCAGCCAAGAGGAGTCCGGAGGATCACCCCTCCACTTT. It encodes CASSQEESGGSPLHF.

This clonotype was found many times. V usage is TRBV5-1 and J usage is TRBJ2-7; possibly TRBD1 or TRBD2 for D (6 bases each). The CDR3 loop spans 13 amino acids. CDR1 and CDR2 from the germline V gene are SGHRS and YFSETQ. The V end was cut by 3 bases, the J end by 3 bases, with 10 bases between. This CDR3 reads CASSYRGRYEQYF. Here the CDR3 DNA reads TGCGCCAGCAGCTACCGGGGGCGCTACGAGCAGTACTTC.

This clonotype was counted only a few times. The J gene is TRBJ1-1, the V gene TRBV3-1; 10 bases align to TRBD1. Germline assignment: CDR1 LGHDT and CDR2 YNNKEL (reference sequence). There are 16 residues in the CDR3. Trimming at V came to 1 base and at J to 1 base, leaving 3 bases not matched to a gene. CDR3 region: CASSQVGQGENTEAFF. As DNA, the CDR3 is TGTGCCAGCAGCCAAGTTGGACAGGGGGAGAACACTGAAGCTTTCTTT.

By its share, this clonotype is medium-sized. The chain's CDR3 is CASRGTSGSPNTGELFF. CDR3 nucleotides: TGTGCCAGCAGGGGGACTAGCGGGAGCCCGAACACCGGGGAGCTGTTTTTT. V gene TRBV9 combines with J gene TRBJ2-2; the match to TRBD2 covers 14 bases. Germline lookup yields CDR1 SGDLS and CDR2 YYNGEE. Unmatched junction bases numbered 3, after V lost 5 bases and J lost 0 bases. The CDR3 consists of 17 residues.

This clonotype is medium-sized by share. The rearrangement uses TRBV20-1 and TRBJ2-3, with 8 bases lining up with TRBD2. Germline CDR1 reads DFQATT; CDR2 reads SNEGSKA (reference sequence). Germline trimming cut 5 bases from V and 3 bases from J; bases unmatched to any gene: 7. The CDR3 totals 14 residues. The CDR3 DNA reads as TGCAGTGCTTCACCCGGGACTAGGACAGATACGCAGTATTTT. It codes for CSASPGTRTDTQYF.

Many counts were recorded for this clonotype. The chain couples TRBV5-4 to TRBJ1-3; 7 bases match TRBD1. Germline V lookup: CDR1 SGHNT, CDR2 YYREEE (reference sequence). V was clipped by 4 bases and J by 0 bases; unmatched bases: 7. The CDR3 loop spans 16 amino acids. The CDR3 loop reads CASSEGQARSGNTIYF. CDR3 bases: TGTGCCAGCAGCGAAGGACAGGCCCGCTCTGGAAACACCATATATTTT.